Below, 5 T cell receptor beta chains from the same sample are listed, as sequenced in a study of OX40 agonist ivuxolimab in advanced cancers. Some clones are missing from TCRdb's copy, which holds only in-frame ones; the method was immunoSEQ multiplex PCR. This table holds about 64,000 clones, 87% found once. Sequences were derived from CD4+ or CD8+ T cells sorted from blood, sampled in a trial of the OX40 agonist ivuxolimab. These TCRs come from an adult with an advanced solid tumor such as melanoma, head and neck, liver or kidney cancer.

The chain employs TRBV7-2 and TRBJ1-5, with D perhaps matching TRBD1 (6 bases). The V and J ends lost 1 base and 2 bases respectively, with 12 bases between them. This CDR3 is built from 16 residues. Per the germline V gene, CDR1 is SGHTA and CDR2 is FQGNSA. CDR3 sequence (DNA): TGTGCCAGCAGCTTAGTGGGGGCTGGTGGCAATCAGCCCCAGCATTTT. Protein: CASSLVGAGGNQPQHF.

The genes are TRBV9 and TRBJ2-2; D might be TRBD1 (5 bases). The length of the CDR3 is 14 residues. Trimming left V 5 bases short and J 5 bases short, with 13 bases between. CDR1 is SGDLS and CDR2 is YYNGEE in the germline V gene. The CDR3 coding sequence is TGTGCCAGCAGGTCAGGGTTGGAGACCGGGGAGCTGTTTTTT. Its translation is CASRSGLETGELFF. Together with reference TRBV9 and TRBJ2-2, the CDR3 gives the full variable domain: DSGVTQTPKHLITATGQRVTLRCSPRSGDLSVYWYQQSLDQGLQFLIQYYNGEERAKGNILERFSAQQFPDLHSELNLSSLELGDSALYFCASRSGLETGELFFGEGSRLTVL.

The chain combines TRBV5-1 with TRBJ2-3; D possibly corresponds to TRBD2 (6 bases). The length of the CDR3 is 16 residues. Germline loops: CDR1 SGHRS, CDR2 YFSETQ. V lost 6 bases to trimming and J lost 2 bases, with 19 bases between them. CDR3 amino acids: CASNPVGGLNTDTQYF. CDR3 nucleotides: TGCGCCAGCAACCCAGTGGGGGGTCTAAACACAGATACGCAGTATTTT.

The V gene is TRBV6-1, the J gene TRBJ1-5; D not certain. The CDR3 length is 15 residues. V gave up 0 bases and J gave up 6 bases, with 12 bases separating them. CDR1 is MNHNS and CDR2 is SASEGT in the germline V gene. CDR3: CASSEARTNPQPQHF. The CDR3 region has the DNA TGTGCCAGCAGTGAAGCGAGGACTAACCCTCAGCCCCAGCATTTT.

A single count supports this clone. The gene calls are TRBV5-1 and TRBJ2-5, with unresolved D. The CDR3 is 12 amino acids. With 2 bases removed from V and 5 bases from J, the gap between germline ends came to 7 bases. CDR1 SGHRS and CDR2 YFSETQ come from the germline V gene. Here the CDR3 DNA reads TGCGCCAGCAGCTTTCAGTACGAGACCCAGTACTTC. Amino acids: CASSFQYETQYF.